This TCR beta chain was sequenced for a study of CD8 T cells in Susac syndrome. Random hexamers served to reverse transcribe roughly 0.5 to 1 ug RNA. Amplification of the TCR beta CDR3 was carried out by immunoSEQ multiplex PCR, which spanned a total of 54 Vbeta and 13 Jbeta segments. From the immunoSEQ multiplex PCR reads, TCRdb called clonotypes with MiXCR, one entry per CDR3 protein. The table lists hundreds of thousands of distinct CDR3 sequences, approximately 95% of them singletons. Sequencing of TCR beta drew on CD8+ and CD4+ T cells from blood. The receptor comes from a human donor with multiple sclerosis. Specimen: CD4+ T cells from PBMCs.

CDR3 sequence (DNA): TGCGCCAGCAGCCCGGCCCCGGGAGCCCAAGAGACCCAGTACTTC. Its protein is CASSPAPGAQETQYF. The chain links TRBV5-1 to TRBJ2-5; TRBD2 might be the D (6 bases). This CDR3 spans 15 amino acids. Germline V gene sequence: CDR1 SGHRS, CDR2 YFSETQ. V was trimmed by 4 bases and J by 1 base, leaving 14 bases between them.